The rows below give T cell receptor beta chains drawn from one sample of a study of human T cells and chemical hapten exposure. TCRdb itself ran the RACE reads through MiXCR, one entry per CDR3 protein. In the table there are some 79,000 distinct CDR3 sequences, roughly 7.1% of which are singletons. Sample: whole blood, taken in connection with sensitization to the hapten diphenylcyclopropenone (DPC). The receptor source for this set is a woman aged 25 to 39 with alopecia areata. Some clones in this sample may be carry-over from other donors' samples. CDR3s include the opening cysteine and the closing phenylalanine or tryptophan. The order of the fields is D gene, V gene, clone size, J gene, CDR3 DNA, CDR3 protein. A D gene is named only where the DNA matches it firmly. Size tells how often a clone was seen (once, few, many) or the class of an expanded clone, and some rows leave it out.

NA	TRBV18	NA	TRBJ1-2	TGTGCCAGCTCACCATCGCGGCCAGGGGGCTACACCTTC	CASSPSRPGGYTF
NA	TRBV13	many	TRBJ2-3	TGTGCCAGCAGCTTAGGGAGTATCCGCACAGATACGCAGTATTTT	CASSLGSIRTDTQYF
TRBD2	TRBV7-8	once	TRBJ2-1	TGTGCCAGCAGCCCCGCGGGACTAGCTCCTGAGCAGTTCTTC	CASSPAGLAPEQFF
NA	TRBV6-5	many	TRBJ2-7	TGTGCCAGCAGTTACCACGGTTTTCCTACGGACGAGCAGTACTTC	CASSYHGFPTDEQYF
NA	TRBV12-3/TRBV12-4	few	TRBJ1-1	TGTGCCAGCAGTTATGCCAGGAACACTGAAGCTTTCTTT	CASSYARNTEAFF
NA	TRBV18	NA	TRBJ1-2	TGTGCCAGCTCACCCGGGGCGAAGGGGGTCAACTATGGCTACACCTTC	CASSPGAKGVNYGYTF
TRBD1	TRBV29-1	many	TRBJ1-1	TGCAGCCTCCTAGGGGACAGGGCCACTGAAGCTTTCTTT	CSLLGDRATEAFF
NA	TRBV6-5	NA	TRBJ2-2	TGTGCCAGCAGTCCGGATTTGGGCGGTACCGGGGAGCTGTTTTTT	CASSPDLGGTGELFF
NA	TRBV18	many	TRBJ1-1	TGTGCCAGCTCAGGAGACAGGAACACTGAAGCTTTCTTT	CASSGDRNTEAFF
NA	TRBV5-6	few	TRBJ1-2	TGTGCCAGCAGCTTTATTAAGGGTGTAGGTCAGAACTATGGCTACACCTTC	CASSFIKGVGQNYGYTF
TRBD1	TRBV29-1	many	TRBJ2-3	TGCAGCTCACCAGGGGGCCCAGGTACGCAGTATTTT	CSSPGGPGTQYF
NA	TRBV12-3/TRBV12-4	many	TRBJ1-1	TGTGCCAGCAGTTTCGGGTTTAGAGATTCCACTGAAGCTTTCTTT	CASSFGFRDSTEAFF
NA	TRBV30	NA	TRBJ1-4	TGTGCCTGGAACAATGCGATCGTGGGATATGAAAAACTGTTTTTT	CAWNNAIVGYEKLFF
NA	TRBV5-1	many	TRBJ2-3	TGCGCCAGCAGCTTGGCAGGGGATACGGCAGATACGCAGTATTTT	CASSLAGDTADTQYF
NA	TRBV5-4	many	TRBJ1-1	TGTGCCAGCAGCGGGGGACCTAACCCCGCGGCTGAAGCTTTCTTT	CASSGGPNPAAEAFF
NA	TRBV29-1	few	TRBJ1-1	TGCAGCGTTGGCCTCGGACAGACTGAAGCTTTCTTT	CSVGLGQTEAFF
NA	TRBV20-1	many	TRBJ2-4	TGCAGTGCTAGTAGAGCCAGGGCGTTTTCCCAAAACATTCAGTACTTC	CSASRARAFSQNIQYF
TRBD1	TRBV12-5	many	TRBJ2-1	TGTGCTAGTGGTTTGGGGACAGGGGGAGTCAAGAATGAGCAGTTCTTC	CASGLGTGGVKNEQFF
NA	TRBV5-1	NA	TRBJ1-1	TGCGCCAGCAGCGTCATGATGAACACTGAAGCTTTCTTT	CASSVMMNTEAFF
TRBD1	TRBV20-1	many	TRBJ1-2	TGCAGTGCTAGAGATTATAGACAGGGCTCCTATGGCTACACCTTC	CSARDYRQGSYGYTF
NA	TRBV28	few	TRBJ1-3	TGTGCCAGCAGTTTCGCGGGAACTAGCGGAAACACCATATATTTT	CASSFAGTSGNTIYF
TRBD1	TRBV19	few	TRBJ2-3	TGTGCCAGTAGTCCGGGACAGGGGGCTGGCACAGATACGCAGTATTTT	CASSPGQGAGTDTQYF
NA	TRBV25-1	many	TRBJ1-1	TGTGCCAGCAAATTTTCGGTTGACACTGAAGCTTTCTTT	CASKFSVDTEAFF
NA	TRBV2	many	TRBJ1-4	TGTGCCAGCAGCTTGGGCAGGGTAGATGAAAAACTGTTTTTT	CASSLGRVDEKLFF
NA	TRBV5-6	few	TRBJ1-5	TGTGCCAGCAGCTTGGGATGGCAGCCAAATCAGCCCCAGCATTTT	CASSLGWQPNQPQHF
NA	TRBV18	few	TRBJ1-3	TGTGCCAGCTCACTCAGGCGGGACTCTGGAAACACCATATATTTT	CASSLRRDSGNTIYF
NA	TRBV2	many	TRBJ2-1	TGTGCCAGCAGTGAAGGGGGGAGATCGAAGAATGAGCAGTTCTTC	CASSEGGRSKNEQFF
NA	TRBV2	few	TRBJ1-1	TGTGCCAGCAGTGAAGCGCTATGGGGGGGCTGGGCCACTGAAGCTTTCTTT	CASSEALWGGWATEAFF
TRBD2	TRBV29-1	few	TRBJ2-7	TGCAGCGCCGGGACTAGCTTAGGGGAGCAGTACTTC	CSAGTSLGEQYF
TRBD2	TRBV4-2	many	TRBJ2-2	TGTGCCAGCAGCCAAGACTGGCGGGGGAAGAACACCGGGGAGCTGTTTTTT	CASSQDWRGKNTGELFF
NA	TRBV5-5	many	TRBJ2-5	TGTGCCAGCAGCTACCAGGGCTCCGGCGAGACCCAGTACTTC	CASSYQGSGETQYF
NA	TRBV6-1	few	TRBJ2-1	TGTGCCAGCAGAGAGGGGTGGACAGAGCAGTTCTTC	CASREGWTEQFF
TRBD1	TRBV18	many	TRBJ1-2	TGTGCCAGCTCAGAAGGACAGGGGATCTATGGCTACACCTTC	CASSEGQGIYGYTF
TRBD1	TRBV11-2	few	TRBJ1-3	TGTGCCAGCAGCTCAGCGTTTTTCTCGGACAGGAAGCGGGATGGAAACACCATATATTTT	CASSSAFFSDRKRDGNTIYF
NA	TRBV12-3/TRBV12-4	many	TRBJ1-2	TGTGCCAGCAGTTTGCAGGATAACTATGGCTACACCTTC	CASSLQDNYGYTF
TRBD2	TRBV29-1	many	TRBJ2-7	TGCAGCGTTGACGGGGGGGGTTACGAGCAGTACTTC	CSVDGGGYEQYF
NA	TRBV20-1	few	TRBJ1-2	TGCAGTGCTAGAGTCCCAGGGAGCCACTATGGCTACACCTTC	CSARVPGSHYGYTF